The text below deals with one TCR beta chain. Libraries were prepared by immunoSEQ multiplex PCR; TCRdb keeps only in-frame clonotypes and omits some of them. The sample shows 90,000 to 120,000 clones, around 93% of them seen only once. This CDR3 is built from 15 residues. Germline V gene lookup returns CDR1 ENHRY and CDR2 SYGVKD. The V gene end was trimmed by 1 base and the J gene end by 5 bases; junction bases not matched to a gene: 3. The data originate from a study of OX40 agonist ivuxolimab in advanced cancers. Whole-study context: The drug used for patients, ivuxolimab, was an agonistic anti-OX40 (CD134) antibody. The dose-escalation group included hepatocellular carcinoma, melanoma, renal cell carcinoma and head and neck cancer.

This receptor was identified in an adult with an advanced solid tumor such as melanoma, head and neck, liver or kidney cancer. The chain combines TRBV10-3 with TRBJ2-1; 9 nucleotides match TRBD2. The material was CD4+ or CD8+ T cells sorted from blood, obtained in a trial of the OX40 agonist ivuxolimab. The CDR3 sequence: CAISELPSGDNEQFF. The CDR3 DNA sequence: TGTGCCATCAGTGAGTTGCCTAGCGGGGACAATGAGCAGTTCTTC.